This TCR beta chain is drawn from a study of blood T cell repertoires in COVID-19 (dated by TCRdb to 2018 to 2020). Regarding the study in general: Collaborator samples came from the United States, Italy and Spain and covered acute and convalescent phases of COVID-19. The material from the prospective study consisted of cDNA or gDNA derived from T cells, B-cell-depleted T cells, or PBMCs. The dataset comprised deeply sampled blood TCRbeta repertoires from subjects exposed to, actively infected with, or recovered from COVID-19. The repertoires were made available in a free public database intended to serve as a resource for research on the immune response to SARS-CoV-2. The samples were drawn from the first 160 participants of the ongoing ImmuneRACE study and from 1,254 subjects provided by 6 global collaborators. The sample metadata nearly always contained a de-identified subject ID, COVID-19 status, age in years and sex. Where HLA class I and class II types were available, the types were taken from metadata supplied by the sample provider, not from assay-based typing. The full study reports these points: The amount of clinical and demographic metadata varied by source and participant and was provided uncurated.

Notes on this clone: Its binding antigen is unknown. There are no base qualities to consult, and no much larger clone falls within one base.

CDR1 and CDR2 (MDHEN, SYDVKM) derive from the germline V gene. Counted from cysteine to phenylalanine, this CDR3 has 13 amino acids. Left in the record is the CDR3 DNA by itself, 39 bases read in frame from the first base. V is reduced by 7 bases and J by 1 base, leaving a spacing of 10 bases between them. Whole blood was collected in K2EDTA tubes by collaborating institutions according to the institutions' own protocols. For TCRbeta analysis, collaborators shipped samples as frozen whole blood, isolated PBMCs, or DNA extracted from either of those sample types. TCRbeta CDR3 regions were amplified from genomic DNA by means of the immunoSEQ Assay, a bias-controlled multiplex PCR. The authors' analysis ran thus. Nucleated cell counts per sample were estimated from amplification of reference gene primers within the assay. To quantify the absolute abundance of each unique TCRbeta CDR3 rearrangement, sequence reads were collapsed and filtered. For each sample, productive Simpson clonality was calculated as the square root of Simpson's diversity index over productive rearrangements. The source is immuneACCESS, and TCRdb retained only in-frame sequences with V and J called. Part of the clones is not carried over; for the studies checked, unresolved V genes explain less than half of this, and the remainder is unexplained. V and J calls and clone size are given by that table; D and trimming were obtained from the DNA. The sample table shows roughly 160,000 clones, and roughly 81% are seen once. The ten biggest clones cover approximately 1.1% of the sample.

The rearrangement combines TRBV28 with TRBJ1-1; a confident D gene designation cannot be given. The receptor comes from a man aged 40-49 years with acute or convalescent COVID-19. Sequenced material: peripheral blood. The CDR3 region reads CASTRRGNTEAFF. The DNA reads TGTGCCAGCACCCGCCGGGGGAACACTGAAGCTTTCTTT.